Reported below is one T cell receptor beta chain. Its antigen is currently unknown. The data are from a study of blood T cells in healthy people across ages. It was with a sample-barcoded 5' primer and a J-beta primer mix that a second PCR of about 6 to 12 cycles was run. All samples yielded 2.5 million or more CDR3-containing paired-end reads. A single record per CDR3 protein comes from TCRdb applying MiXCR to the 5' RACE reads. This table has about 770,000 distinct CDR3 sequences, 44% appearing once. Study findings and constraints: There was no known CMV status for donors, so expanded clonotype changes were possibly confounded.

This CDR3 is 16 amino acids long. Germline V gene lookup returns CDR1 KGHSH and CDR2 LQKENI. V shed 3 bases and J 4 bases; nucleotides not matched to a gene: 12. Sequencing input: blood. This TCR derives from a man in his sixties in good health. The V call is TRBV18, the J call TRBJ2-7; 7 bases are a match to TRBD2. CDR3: CASSPGTAGALYEQYF. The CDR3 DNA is TGTGCCAGCTCACCCGGTACGGCGGGAGCCCTTTACGAGCAGTACTTC. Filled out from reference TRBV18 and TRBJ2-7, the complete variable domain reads NAGVMQNPRHLVRRRGQEARLRCSPMKGHSHVYWYRQLPEEGLKFMVYLQKENIIDESGMPKERFSAEFPKEGPSILRIQQVVRGDSAAYFCASSPGTAGALYEQYFGPGTRLTVT.